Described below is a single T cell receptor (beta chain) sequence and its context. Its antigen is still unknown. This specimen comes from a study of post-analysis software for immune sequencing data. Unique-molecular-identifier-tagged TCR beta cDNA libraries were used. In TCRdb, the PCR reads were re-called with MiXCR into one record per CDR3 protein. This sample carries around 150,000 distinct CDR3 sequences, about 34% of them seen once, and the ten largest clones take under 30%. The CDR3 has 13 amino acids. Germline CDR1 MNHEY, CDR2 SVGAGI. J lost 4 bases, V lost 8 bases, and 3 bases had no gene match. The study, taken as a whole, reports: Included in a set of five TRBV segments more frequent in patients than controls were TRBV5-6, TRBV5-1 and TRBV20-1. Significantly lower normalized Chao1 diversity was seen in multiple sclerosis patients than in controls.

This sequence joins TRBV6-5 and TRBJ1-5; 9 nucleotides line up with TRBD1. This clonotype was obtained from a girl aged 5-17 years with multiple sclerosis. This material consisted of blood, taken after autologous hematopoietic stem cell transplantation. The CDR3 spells CASPGQGNQPQHF. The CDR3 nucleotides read TGTGCCAGCCCGGGACAGGGTAATCAGCCCCAGCATTTT.